The TCR beta chain described here comes from a study of control samples from healthy donors and cancer patients. This clone was observed once. TCRdb keeps only in-frame clones here, not all; method: immunoSEQ multiplex PCR. The sample holds 150,000 to 190,000 clones; nearly 95% are singletons and the top ten take 2.4%. Sequencing was carried out using blood. The clonotype was recovered from a man over 45 in good health.

The CDR3: CASSPRHRGQETQYF. CDR3 in DNA: TGTGCCAGCAGCCCCCGTCACAGGGGTCAAGAGACCCAGTACTTC. The chain joins TRBV14 to TRBJ2-5, with TRBD1 matching 7 bases. The CDR3 extends over 15 amino acids. The V segment lost 4 bases and the J segment 2 bases; nucleotides outside the gene matches: 7. Looked up from germline, CDR1 is SGHDN and CDR2 is FVKESK.